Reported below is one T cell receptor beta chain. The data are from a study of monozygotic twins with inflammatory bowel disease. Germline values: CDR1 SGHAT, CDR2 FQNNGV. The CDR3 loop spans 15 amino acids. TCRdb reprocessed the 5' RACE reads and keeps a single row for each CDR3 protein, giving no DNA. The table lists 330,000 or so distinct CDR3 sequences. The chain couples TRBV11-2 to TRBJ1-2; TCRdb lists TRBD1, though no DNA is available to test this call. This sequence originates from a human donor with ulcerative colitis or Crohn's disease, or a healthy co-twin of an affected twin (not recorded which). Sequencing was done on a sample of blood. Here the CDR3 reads CASSLDRGANYGYTF.